This TCR beta chain derives from a study of blood T cell repertoires in COVID-19. On the study more broadly: Samples came from the United States, Italy and Spain, spanning acute and convalescent COVID-19. The analysed material was cDNA or gDNA that came from T cells, B-cell-depleted T cells, or PBMCs.

The CDR3 spans 14 residues. Germline CDR1 is KGHDR and CDR2 is SFDVKD. Trimming cost V 4 bases and J 5 bases; bases outside gene matches: 3. As originally analysed: Scientists estimated how many nucleated cells there were by amplifying reference gene primers. Libraries were prepared by immunoSEQ multiplex PCR; TCRdb keeps only in-frame clonotypes and omits some of them. The V and J calls and clone size were taken over from that table, and D and trimming were inferred from the DNA. The table shows 150,000 to 200,000 clones, with about 85% occurring only once. The clonotype was recovered from a man aged 55 to 70 with acute or convalescent COVID-19. This sequence joins TRBV24-1 and TRBJ2-5; 10 nucleotides align to TRBD1. The specimen was peripheral blood. In DNA, the CDR3 is TGTGCCACCAGTGACTGGGGACAGGGGGAGACCCAGTACTTC. Residues: CATSDWGQGETQYF.